This entry features one T cell receptor (beta chain) sequence. Antigen: not known. The read falls 3 residues short of the CDR3 end, and the missing part is taken from the germline J gene. These data are taken from a study of T cells in women clearing cervical HPV infection. Study in general: Donors had HPV16-related CIN3 or worse; 2 had invasive cancer. Case blood was drawn a median 149 days after lesion detection.

Germline V lookup: CDR1 DFQATT, CDR2 SNEGSKA (reference sequence). V lost 5 bases and J lost 0, with 13 bases in between. CDR3 length: 15 amino acids. Study results and limitations: Timing of associations relative to infection is unclear; T-cell subsets were not isolated. Controls had more TRBV6-7 (roughly 0.16%) than cases (about 0.11%).

Clones were read by immunoSEQ multiplex PCR, and TCRdb kept only the in-frame ones, dropping some. In total, the table holds fewer than 35,000 clones. Sequencing input: blood buffy coat. The receptor's source is a woman aged 18 to 75 with a cervical HPV16 infection that either progressed to CIN3+ or cleared (not recorded which). The genes are TRBV20-1 and TRBJ1-4; D unresolved. Incomplete CDR3 DNA: TGCAGTGCTGCCACAGCCTACGCAACTAATGAAAAA. Translation: CSAATAYATNEK. The CDR3 as a whole reads CSAATAYATNEKLFF.